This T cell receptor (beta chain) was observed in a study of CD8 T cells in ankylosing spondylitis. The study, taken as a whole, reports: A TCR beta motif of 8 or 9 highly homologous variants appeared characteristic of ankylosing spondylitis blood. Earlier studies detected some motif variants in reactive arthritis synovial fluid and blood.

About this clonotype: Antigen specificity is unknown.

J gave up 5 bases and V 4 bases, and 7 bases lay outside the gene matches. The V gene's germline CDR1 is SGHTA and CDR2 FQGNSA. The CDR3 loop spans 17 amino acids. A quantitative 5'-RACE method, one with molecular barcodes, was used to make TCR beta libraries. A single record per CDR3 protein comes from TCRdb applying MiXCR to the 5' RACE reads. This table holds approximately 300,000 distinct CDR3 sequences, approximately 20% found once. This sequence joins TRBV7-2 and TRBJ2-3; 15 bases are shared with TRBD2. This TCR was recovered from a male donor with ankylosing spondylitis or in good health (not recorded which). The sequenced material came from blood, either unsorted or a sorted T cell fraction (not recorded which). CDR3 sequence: CASSSRTSGRGGDTQYF. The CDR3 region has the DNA TGTGCCAGCAGCTCTAGGACTAGCGGGAGGGGAGGAGATACGCAGTATTTT.